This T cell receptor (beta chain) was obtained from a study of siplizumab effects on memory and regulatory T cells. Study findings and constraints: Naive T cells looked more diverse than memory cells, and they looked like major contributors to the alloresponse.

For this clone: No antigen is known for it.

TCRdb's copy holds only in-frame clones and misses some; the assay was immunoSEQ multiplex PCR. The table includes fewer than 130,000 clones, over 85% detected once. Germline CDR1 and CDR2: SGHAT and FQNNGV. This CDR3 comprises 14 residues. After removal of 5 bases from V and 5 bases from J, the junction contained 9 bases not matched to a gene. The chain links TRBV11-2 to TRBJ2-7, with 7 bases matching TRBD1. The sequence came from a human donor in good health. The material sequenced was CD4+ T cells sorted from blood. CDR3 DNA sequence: TGTGCCAGCAGCCCGAACAGGGGAAGGAACGAGCAGTACTTC. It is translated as CASSPNRGRNEQYF.